This TCR beta chain was sequenced during a study of cytomegalovirus exposure and HLA in healthy donors. The repertoire was sequenced with immunoSEQ multiplex PCR; TCRdb's copy has only in-frame clones and lacks some. Here the sample spans some 330,000 clones, 86% being singletons. Sequencing used PBMCs. The TCR comes from a woman aged 18-29 years in good health and CMV-seronegative.

The CDR3 nucleotides are TGTGCCAGCAGCGCTTCGGGGGGCACTGAAGCTTTCTTT. Translation: CASSASGGTEAFF. This rearrangement joins TRBV27 to TRBJ1-1; perhaps TRBD1 as D (5 bases). The CDR3 runs 13 residues. Trimming removed 6 bases at V and 4 bases at J, with 12 bases between. CDR1 and CDR2 (germline): MNHEY, SMNVEV (reference sequence).